A selection of T cell receptor beta chains follows, all from one sample in a study of blood T cell repertoires in COVID-19. Measured with immunoSEQ multiplex PCR; TCRdb has only the in-frame clones, and not every one. The repertoire includes 110,000 to 150,000 clones, 87% of them detected once, and 3.5% to 4.5% sits in the top ten. Sequencing was performed on peripheral blood. These receptors all come from a woman between 40 and 55 years old with acute or convalescent COVID-19. CDR3s include the opening cysteine and the closing phenylalanine or tryptophan. The D gene is left open where the match is weak. Size tells how often a clone was seen (once, few, many) or the class of an expanded clone, and some rows leave it out.

j_call,clone_size,v_call,d_call,cdr3_nt,cdr3_aa
TRBJ1-2,.,TRBV18,.,TGTGCCAGCTCACCACTCAAGACAGGTCATGGCTACACCTTC,CASSPLKTGHGYTF
TRBJ2-1,.,TRBV7-9,.,TGTGCCAGCAGCTTAGCGGTTTCAGGGTCCTACAATGAGCAGTTCTTC,CASSLAVSGSYNEQFF
TRBJ1-2,few,TRBV4-3,TRBD1,TGCGCCAGCAGCCAAGTCTGGACAGGGGACTATGGCTACACCTTC,CASSQVWTGDYGYTF
TRBJ1-3,few,TRBV3-1/TRBV3-2,.,TGTGCCAGCAGCCAAACAGGGTCGTACGACACCATATATTTT,CASSQTGSYDTIYF
TRBJ2-7,.,TRBV10-1,.,TGCGCCAGCAGTTATTCCTACGAGCAGTACTTC,CASSYSYEQYF
TRBJ1-2,.,TRBV19,TRBD1,TGTGCCAGTAGTAATTCCGGGACAGGGTTTGTTGTAAGTGGCTACACCTTC,CASSNSGTGFVVSGYTF
TRBJ1-1,.,TRBV14,.,TGTGCCAGCAGCCTTCAGAACACTGAAGCTTTCTTT,CASSLQNTEAFF
TRBJ2-2,.,TRBV3-1/TRBV3-2,.,TGTGCCAGCAGCCAAGATCACGGGGTCGGGGAGCTGTTTTTT,CASSQDHGVGELFF
TRBJ2-1,.,TRBV29-1,TRBD2,TGCAGCGTTTTCGGGGGGGTCTCCTACAATGAGCAGTTCTTC,CSVFGGVSYNEQFF
TRBJ2-1,.,TRBV11-2,.,TGTGCCAGCAGCTCATCGGGGGGCTACCTCTACAATGAGCAGTTCTTC,CASSSSGGYLYNEQFF
TRBJ2-1,.,TRBV5-1,TRBD1,TGCGCCAGCAGCTTGGTAGACAGGGGTTTCAATGAGCAGTTCTTC,CASSLVDRGFNEQFF
TRBJ2-5,.,TRBV13,.,TGTGCCAGCAGTTCCCGGGGTTGGTTCCAAGAGACCCAGTACTTC,CASSSRGWFQETQYF
TRBJ1-2,.,TRBV30,.,TGTGCCTGGAGTAGGCAGGTTGGTGGCTACACCTTC,CAWSRQVGGYTF
TRBJ1-1,.,TRBV6-2/TRBV6-3,.,TGTGCCAGCAGCTGGGTGGGCCGGGGGGCAATAATGAACACTGAAGCTTTCTTT,CASSWVGRGAIMNTEAFF
TRBJ1-1,.,TRBV6-5,TRBD1,TGTGCCAGCACCCCGCGGGAGGGGGCGGGTGAAGCTTTCTTT,CASTPREGAGEAFF
TRBJ2-4,.,TRBV7-7,TRBD2,TGTGCTAGCAGCTCCCAACAGCGGGAGCTCGCCAAAAACATTCAGTACTTC,CASSSQQRELAKNIQYF
TRBJ2-1,.,TRBV7-8,TRBD2,TGTGCCAGCAGCTTAAAGATAGCGGGAGTATGGAATGAGCAGTTCTTC,CASSLKIAGVWNEQFF
TRBJ2-5,.,TRBV3-1/TRBV3-2,TRBD2,TGTGCCAGCAGCCAATACGTGTATGGGAGACCGGGACTAGCGGGGACCAGAGGGGGGACCCAGTACTTC,CASSQYVYGRPGLAGTRGGTQYF
TRBJ1-1,.,TRBV30,TRBD1,TGTGCCTGGAGTACCCCAACGACAGGGGTCACTGAAGCTTTCTTT,CAWSTPTTGVTEAFF
TRBJ2-1,.,TRBV18,TRBD2,TGTGCCAGCTCACTCGGGACTAGCGGGAGGGCCACAGATAATGAGCAGTTCTTC,CASSLGTSGRATDNEQFF
TRBJ2-7,.,TRBV3-1/TRBV3-2,.,TGTGCCAGCAGCCAAGGCGGGTACCGGGGTCTCTACGAGCAGTACTTC,CASSQGGYRGLYEQYF